The 20 T cell receptor beta chains listed next were all sequenced from one sample in a study of blood T cell repertoires in COVID-19 (dated by TCRdb to 2020 to 2021). Library construction relied on the immunoSEQ multiplex PCR assay. The table was pulled from immuneACCESS by TCRdb, which kept in-frame rearrangements only. Such tables lose some clones; where checked, under half of the loss comes from unresolved V genes, and the rest has no known cause. In all, the sample holds tens of thousands of clones, and 70% to 85% of those were seen once. The biggest ten clones account for approximately 9.3% of the sample. The sequenced sample consisted of peripheral blood. The source is a woman aged 50 to 60 with acute or convalescent COVID-19.

The rearrangement joins TRBV5-5 to TRBJ1-1; a possible D gene is TRBD1 (6 bases). The germline V and J ends were trimmed by 5 bases and 0 bases, with 17 bases remaining between them. From germline, CDR1 is SGHKS and CDR2 YYEKEE (reference sequence). This CDR3 is 16 amino acids long. The CDR3 DNA sequence: TGTGCCAGCAGTCGCGCCGTGGGACACTTGAACACTGAAGCTTTCTTT. This translates into CASSRAVGHLNTEAFF.

The rearrangement links TRBV5-1 to TRBJ2-2; D perhaps matches TRBD2 (6 bases). The CDR3 consists of 15 residues. Germline V gene data show CDR1 as SGHRS and CDR2 as YFSETQ. Trimming pared 0 bases from V and 7 bases from J, leaving 13 bases between. Here the CDR3 DNA reads TGCGCCAGCAGCTTGGCCCGGGGGAGCGGCGGGGAGCTGTTTTTT. Residues: CASSLARGSGGELFF.

In this sample, this clone turned up once. J is TRBJ1-3 and V is TRBV7-2; D is ambiguous. Trimming left V 2 bases short and J 9 bases short, with 11 bases between. The germline CDR1 and CDR2 sequences are SGHTA and FQGNSA. The CDR3 runs 13 residues. For the CDR3, the DNA is TGTGCCAGCAGCTTACCTGGAGGGAGCACCATATATTTT. Its translation: CASSLPGGSTIYF. Full variable domain (rest looked up from reference TRBV7-2 and TRBJ1-3): GAGVSQSPSNKVTEKGKDVELRCDPISGHTALYWYRQSLGQGLEFLIYFQGNSAPDKSGLPSDRFSAERTGGSVSTLTIQRTQQEDSAVYLCASSLPGGSTIYFGEGSWLTVV.

This clone turned up a few times. The chain is built from TRBV3-1 (or the pseudogene TRBV3-2) and TRBJ2-2; D is uncertain. The CDR3 is 15 amino acids. CDR1 is LGHDT, CDR2 YNNKEL, per germline (reference sequence). Trimming removed 0 bases from V and 5 bases from J, with 10 bases in between. The CDR3: CASSQDTLRTGELFF. CDR3 DNA: TGTGCCAGCAGCCAAGATACGTTGCGGACCGGGGAGCTGTTTTTT.

Points on this clone: At one boundary the junction diverges from the germline segment, which might be a read error. The chain combines TRBV7-2 with TRBJ1-1; maybe TRBD1 (5 bases). CDR3 size: 12 residues. Germline-derived CDR1 and CDR2 are SGHTA and FQGNSA. CDR3 sequence reads: CASSQVGGTQSF. In nucleotides, the CDR3 is TGTGCCAGCAGCCAGGTTGGGGGGACTCAGAGCTTT.

The CDR3 DNA reads as TGTGCCAGCTCACCTGCTCGACAGGGGCACTATGGCTACACCTTC. This sequence encodes CASSPARQGHYGYTF. This chain uses TRBV18 with TRBJ1-2; 8 positions match TRBD1. V trimming: 3 bases; J trimming: 3 bases; junction bases outside the gene matches: 6. The CDR3 totals 15 residues. Germline assignment: CDR1 KGHSH and CDR2 LQKENI.

The gene calls are TRBV18 and TRBJ2-7; 7 nucleotides agree with TRBD1. The CDR3 consists of 15 residues. The germline V gene encodes CDR1 KGHSH and CDR2 LQKENI. Trimming removed 0 bases from V and 3 bases from J; junction bases left unmatched: 5. This CDR3 reads CASSPPEQGRYEQYF. In nucleotides, the CDR3 is TGTGCCAGCTCACCACCGGAACAGGGGCGCTACGAGCAGTACTTC.

This sequence joins TRBV12-3 or TRBV12-4 and TRBJ2-1; 9 bases agree with TRBD1. The J segment lost 4 bases and the V segment lost 8 bases, leaving 3 bases of the junction unmatched. There are 13 residues in the CDR3. CDR3 DNA: TGTGCCAGCGAGGGACAGGGATACAATGAGCAGTTCTTC. This gives the protein CASEGQGYNEQFF.

The chain combines TRBV7-9 with TRBJ2-7; 9 bases match TRBD2. This CDR3 has 15 amino acids. V shed 2 bases and J 2 bases; nucleotides not matched to a gene: 4. CDR1 is SEHNR, CDR2 FQNEAQ, per germline (reference sequence). CDR3 sequence reads: CASSLQTSGTYEQYF. The CDR3 DNA sequence: TGTGCCAGCAGCTTACAGACTAGCGGAACCTACGAGCAGTACTTC.

The table lists this clone with a few counts. The gene calls are TRBV11-2 and TRBJ2-1; 11 bases are shared with TRBD1. Per germline, CDR1 SGHAT and CDR2 FQNNGV. V trimming: 1 base; J trimming: 3 bases; junction bases outside the gene matches: 8. CDR3 length: 18 residues. The CDR3 spells CASSLGPWTGGGYNEQFF. The CDR3 DNA is TGTGCCAGCAGCTTAGGCCCTTGGACAGGGGGCGGCTACAATGAGCAGTTCTTC. Drawing the rest from reference TRBV11-2 and TRBJ2-1, the complete variable domain is EAGVAQSPRYKIIEKRQSVAFWCNPISGHATLYWYQQILGQGPKLLIQFQNNGVVDDSQLPKDRFSAERLKGVDSTLKIQPAKLEDSAVYLCASSLGPWTGGGYNEQFFGPGTRLTVL.

The table lists this clone with a count of one. The chain carries TRBV5-5 and TRBJ2-3, with D uncertain. Germline V lookup: CDR1 SGHKS, CDR2 YYEKEE (reference sequence). The CDR3 loop spans 11 amino acids. V lost 5 bases, J lost 8 bases, and 9 bases lay in between. CDR3 sequence: CASRIARTQYF. The CDR3 DNA follows: TGTGCCAGCAGAATAGCCCGTACGCAGTATTTT.

The J gene is TRBJ2-6, the V gene TRBV16, with D uncertain. This CDR3 spans 13 amino acids. Germline V lookup: CDR1 KGHSY, CDR2 FQNENV. The germline V and J ends were trimmed by 8 bases and 4 bases, with 9 bases remaining between them. This CDR3 is CASQASGANVLTF. The CDR3, as DNA: TGTGCCAGCCAGGCTTCGGGGGCCAACGTCCTGACTTTC.

The rearrangement links TRBV21-1 to TRBJ2-1; the table calls TRBD1, which could not be checked here. TRBV21-1 is a pseudogene locus. CDR3 size: 18 residues. CDR3 region: CASSEGVRADLPGDEQFF. CDR3 nucleotides: TGTGCCAGCAGCGAGGGGGTGCGAGCGGACCTACCCGGGGATGAGCAGTTCTTC.

The chain combines TRBV2 with TRBJ2-2; 10 nucleotides align to TRBD2. The CDR3 extends over 14 amino acids. Germline lookup yields CDR1 SNHLY and CDR2 FYNNEI. Trimming took 6 bases from V and 6 from J; bases not matched to a gene: 4. The CDR3 DNA reads TGTGCCAGCAGGCTAGCGGGAGAGGCCGGGGAGCTGTTTTTT. It specifies CASRLAGEAGELFF.

The chain has TRBV27 and TRBJ1-4, with 7 bases aligning to TRBD1. Losses at the gene ends were 1 base for V and 1 base for J; bases not matched to a gene: 6. The CDR3 spans 17 residues. Germline CDR1 MNHEY, CDR2 SMNVEV (reference sequence). The CDR3 DNA reads as TGTGCCAGCAGTTTATACGGACAGGTTCAAACTAATGAAAAACTGTTTTTT. Its translation: CASSLYGQVQTNEKLFF.

As for this clone: Other DNA sequences in this sample translate to the same CDR3. The chain uses TRBV2 and TRBJ1-1; D is uncertain. The V end lost 3 bases, the J end lost 1 base, and 6 bases lay between the germline ends. Germline values: CDR1 SNHLY, CDR2 FYNNEI. The CDR3 is 13 amino acids. The CDR3 bases are TGTGCCAGCAGTGATGAGAGGAACACTGAAGCTTTCTTT. Protein sequence: CASSDERNTEAFF.

This chain connects TRBV28 to TRBJ1-1; D is unresolved. The CDR3 is made up of 14 amino acids. The germline V gene encodes CDR1 MDHEN and CDR2 SYDVKM. V lost 7 bases and J lost 0, with 12 bases in between. In DNA form, the CDR3 reads TGTGCCAGCACTATGCGGGTGATGAACACTGAAGCTTTCTTT. It specifies CASTMRVMNTEAFF.

The chain links TRBV4-3 to TRBJ2-1, with no clear D. Germline V gene lookup returns CDR1 LGHNA and CDR2 YSLEER. CDR3 length: 17 residues. V lost 0 bases and J 0 bases, leaving 12 bases between the germline ends. The CDR3, as DNA: TGCGCCAGCAGCCAAGACTTTGCGCCGTACTCCTACAATGAGCAGTTCTTC. It yields the protein CASSQDFAPYSYNEQFF.

The rearrangement uses TRBV28 and TRBJ1-4; 9 bases agree with TRBD1. In germline, CDR1 is MDHEN, CDR2 SYDVKM. The V gene end was trimmed by 3 bases and the J gene end by 5 bases; junction bases not matched to a gene: 4. The CDR3 covers 15 residues. CDR3: CASSFDRGNNEKLFF. Here the CDR3 DNA reads TGTGCCAGCAGTTTCGACAGGGGGAACAATGAAAAACTGTTTTTT.

The J gene is TRBJ2-3, the V gene TRBV29-1; TRBD2 matches at 14 bases. V dropped 8 bases and J dropped 9; count of bases not matched to a gene: 7. CDR1 is SQVTM, CDR2 ANQGSEA, per germline. The CDR3 sequence is 13 residues long. Here the CDR3 reads CSSLGLAGETQYF. CDR3 sequence (DNA): TGCAGCTCGCTGGGACTAGCGGGAGAGACGCAGTATTTT.